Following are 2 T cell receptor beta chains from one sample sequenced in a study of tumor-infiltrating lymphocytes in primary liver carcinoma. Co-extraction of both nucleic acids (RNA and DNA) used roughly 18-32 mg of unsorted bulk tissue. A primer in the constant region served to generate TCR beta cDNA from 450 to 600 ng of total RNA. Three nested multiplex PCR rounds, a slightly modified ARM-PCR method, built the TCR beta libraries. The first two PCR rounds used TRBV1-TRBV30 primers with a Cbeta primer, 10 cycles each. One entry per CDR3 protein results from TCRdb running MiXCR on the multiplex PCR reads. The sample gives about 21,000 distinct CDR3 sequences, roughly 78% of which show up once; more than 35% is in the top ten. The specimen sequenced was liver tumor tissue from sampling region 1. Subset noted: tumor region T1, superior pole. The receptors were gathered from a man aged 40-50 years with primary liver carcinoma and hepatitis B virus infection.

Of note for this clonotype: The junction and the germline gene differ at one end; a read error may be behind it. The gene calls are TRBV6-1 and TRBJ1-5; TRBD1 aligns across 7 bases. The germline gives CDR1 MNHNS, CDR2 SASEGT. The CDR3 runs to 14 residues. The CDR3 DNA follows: TGTGCCAGCAGCCCAGGGGGGGGTAATCAGCCCCCGTATTTT. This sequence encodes CASSPGGGNQPPYF.

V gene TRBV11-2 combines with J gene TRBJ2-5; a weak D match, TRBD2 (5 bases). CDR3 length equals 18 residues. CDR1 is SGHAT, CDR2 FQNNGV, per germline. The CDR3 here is CDNSSARLALGKTETQYF. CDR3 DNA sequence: TGTGACAACAGCTCAGCGAGGCTAGCCCTGGGAAAAACAGAGACCCAGTACTTC.